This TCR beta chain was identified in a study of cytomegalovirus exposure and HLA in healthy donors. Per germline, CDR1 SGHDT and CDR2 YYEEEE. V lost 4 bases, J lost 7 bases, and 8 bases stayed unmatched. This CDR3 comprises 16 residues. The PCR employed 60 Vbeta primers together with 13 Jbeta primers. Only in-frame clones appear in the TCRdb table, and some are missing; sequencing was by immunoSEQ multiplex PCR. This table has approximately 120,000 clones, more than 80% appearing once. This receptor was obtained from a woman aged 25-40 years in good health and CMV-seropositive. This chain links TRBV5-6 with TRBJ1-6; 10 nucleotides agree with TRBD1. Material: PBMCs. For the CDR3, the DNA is TGTGCCAGCAGCAACTCCGGGACAGGGGCGAATTCACCCCTCCACTTT. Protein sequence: CASSNSGTGANSPLHF.